This T cell receptor beta chain is drawn from a study of T cells after yellow fever vaccination. Whole-study findings and limits: Subsequent booster samples again held most clones from primary vaccination (roughly 96% CD4, 88% CD8). Compared with primary, the secondary response was weaker and peaked at day 5, not 15.

Researchers made TCR cDNA using 5'RACE template switching, and this step added a universal primer site and UMIs. TCRdb reprocessed the 5' RACE reads via MiXCR and lists one record per CDR3 protein. The sample lists 550,000 to 750,000 distinct CDR3 sequences, 13% occurring once. This clonotype was counted at least ten times. Its antigen is not identified. The germline gives CDR1 KGHSH, CDR2 LQKENI. V trimming: 3 bases; J trimming: 1 base; junction bases outside the gene matches: 3. The CDR3 contains 15 residues. The source material was PBMCs, sampled on the day of the yellow fever booster vaccination. This sequence originates from a man aged 30 to 39 who received the YFV17D yellow fever vaccine. V usage is TRBV18 and J usage is TRBJ1-2; 9 bases line up with TRBD1. CDR3 in DNA: TGTGCCAGCTCACCGCGGACAGGGGATAACTATGGCTACACCTTC. This translates into CASSPRTGDNYGYTF. The complete variable domain, with remaining parts taken from reference TRBV18 and TRBJ1-2, reads NAGVMQNPRHLVRRRGQEARLRCSPMKGHSHVYWYRQLPEEGLKFMVYLQKENIIDESGMPKERFSAEFPKEGPSILRIQQVVRGDSAAYFCASSPRTGDNYGYTFGSGTRLTVV.